This TCR beta chain was documented in a study of blood T cell repertoires in COVID-19. Study context: Specimens from acute and convalescent COVID-19 originated in the United States, Italy and Spain. PBMCs, B-cell-depleted T cells, or T cells provided the cDNA or gDNA that made up the material.

Source study methods: Estimated nucleated cell counts came from reference gene primer amplification. The protocol was immunoSEQ multiplex PCR, while the TCRdb copy is restricted to in-frame clones and leaves out a portion. V, J and clone size derive from that table, while D and trimming were established from the DNA sequence. The data contain over 40,000 clones, 90% of them singletons. CDR1 and CDR2 from the germline V gene are LNHDA and SQIVND (reference sequence). CDR3 size: 15 residues. V was cut by 2 bases and J by 1 base, with 10 bases left in between. This clonotype was sampled from a man aged 70-80 years with acute or convalescent COVID-19. The genes are TRBV19 and TRBJ2-3; maybe TRBD1 (6 bases). Sequenced: peripheral blood. CDR3 bases: TGTGCCAGTAGTATATTGGGACAACGCACAGATACGCAGTATTTT. The encoded protein is CASSILGQRTDTQYF.